This TCR beta chain was identified during a study of patients and donors after allogeneic stem cell transplantation. The CDR3 covers 16 residues. Per germline, CDR1 MGHRA and CDR2 YSYEKL. Trimming took 0 bases from V and 4 from J, leaving 15 bases between them. A single record per CDR3 protein comes from TCRdb applying MiXCR to the RT-PCR reads. The data show 900,000 to 1,000,000 distinct CDR3 sequences, more than 15% seen once. Sequenced input: blood, either unsorted or a sorted T cell fraction (not recorded which). This chain connects TRBV4-1 to TRBJ2-5, with a possible D match to TRBD2 (6 bases). The TCR was taken from a human donor who was either an allogeneic HSCT recipient or a stem cell or donor lymphocyte infusion donor (not recorded which). It is not recorded whose cells these are; they may come from a transplant donor. CDR3 loop: CASSQDYPRAGETQYF. For the CDR3, the DNA is TGCGCCAGCAGCCAAGATTATCCGCGAGCGGGAGAGACCCAGTACTTC.